A single sample gave rise to the 25 T cell receptor beta chains below, sequenced in a study of shared clonotypes between healthy human individuals. Assay used: immunoSEQ multiplex PCR; TCRdb lists only in-frame clones, some missing. Found here are more than 2,000,000 clones, around 94% of them singletons; the top ten hold more than 0.12%. The sequenced sample consisted of naive CD4+ T cells sorted from blood. Subset of the sample: CD45RA+ positively selected. The receptor source for this set is a man younger than 35 in good health.

This clone has a single count. The V call is TRBV5-6, the J call TRBJ1-2, with 8 nucleotides matching TRBD1. CDR3 length: 12 residues. After removal of 2 bases from V and 8 bases from J, the junction contained 2 bases not matched to a gene. Germline CDR1 reads SGHDT; CDR2 reads YYEEEE. CDR3 DNA sequence: TGTGCCAGCAGCTTTACAGGGGGAGGCTACACCTTC. Its protein product is CASSFTGGGYTF.

The J gene is TRBJ2-2, the V gene TRBV30; a possible D gene is TRBD2 (6 bases). Germline CDR1 reads GTSNPN; CDR2 reads SVGIG (reference sequence). Trimming removed 5 bases at V and 3 bases at J, with 7 bases between. This CDR3 spans 12 amino acids. This chain's CDR3 is CAWGGDTGELFF. The CDR3, as DNA: TGTGCCTGGGGAGGGGACACCGGGGAGCTGTTTTTT.

The chain links TRBV6-5 to TRBJ2-2, with 8 bases lining up with TRBD1. Germline loops: CDR1 MNHEY, CDR2 SVGAGI. V dropped 1 base and J dropped 5; count of bases not matched to a gene: 6. This CDR3 is built from 16 residues. The CDR3 nucleotides read TGTGCCAGCAGTTACTTAGCCAGGGGGCCAACCGGGGAGCTGTTTTTT. It is translated as CASSYLARGPTGELFF.

In the case of this clone: The identical CDR3 is also encoded by other nucleotide sequences in the sample. The chain employs TRBV10-1 and TRBJ2-3; 14 bases fit TRBD2. The CDR3 runs 15 residues. The germline gives CDR1 WNHNN, CDR2 SYGVQD (reference sequence). V shed 5 bases and J 5 bases; nucleotides not matched to a gene: 3. The CDR3 protein is CASSSGLAGGDTQYF. CDR3 sequence (DNA): TGCGCCAGCAGTTCAGGACTAGCGGGAGGAGATACGCAGTATTTT.

This rearrangement joins TRBV9 to TRBJ1-2; D gene unclear. Per germline, CDR1 SGDLS and CDR2 YYNGEE. V was cut by 0 bases and J by 2 bases, with 5 bases left in between. CDR3 length: 13 amino acids. CDR3 nucleotide sequence: TGTGCCAGCAGCGTAGACCAGAACTATGGCTACACCTTC. This gives the protein CASSVDQNYGYTF. The variable domain in full, completed from reference TRBV9 and TRBJ1-2, reads DSGVTQTPKHLITATGQRVTLRCSPRSGDLSVYWYQQSLDQGLQFLIQYYNGEERAKGNILERFSAQQFPDLHSELNLSSLELGDSALYFCASSVDQNYGYTFGSGTRLTVV.

The chain is built from TRBV6-6 and TRBJ1-2, with 8 bases that match TRBD1. The ends lost 6 bases at V and 5 bases at J; junction bases unmatched: 2. The CDR3 totals 12 residues. The germline V gene encodes CDR1 MNHNY and CDR2 SVGAGI (reference sequence). DNA of the CDR3: TGTGCCAGCAGGCGGACAGGGTATGGCTACACCTTC. Its translation: CASRRTGYGYTF.

The V gene is TRBV9, the J gene TRBJ2-3, with 9 bases lining up with TRBD2. This CDR3 spans 13 amino acids. Germline V CDR1 and CDR2: SGDLS, YYNGEE. Germline trimming cut 6 bases from V and 5 bases from J; bases unmatched to any gene: 4. The CDR3 protein is CASTAGGGDTQYF. The DNA for the CDR3 is TGTGCCAGCACAGCGGGGGGTGGAGATACGCAGTATTTT.

The table lists this clone with a count of one. V and J are TRBV18 and TRBJ1-4; D is perhaps TRBD1 (6 bases). There are 15 residues in the CDR3. CDR1 and CDR2 (germline): KGHSH, LQKENI. V lost 6 bases, J lost 5 bases, and 16 bases lay in between. This CDR3 reads CASSPGALFNEKLFF. DNA of the CDR3: TGTGCCAGCTCCCCAGGGGCCTTATTCAATGAAAAACTGTTTTTT.

The chain couples TRBV19 to TRBJ1-5; 7 bases fit TRBD1. CDR3 length: 17 residues. V shed 0 bases and J 3 bases; nucleotides not matched to a gene: 8. Germline V CDR1 and CDR2: LNHDA, SQIVND (reference sequence). The CDR3 reads CASSIDLAGGPNQPQHF. CDR3 nucleotides: TGTGCCAGTAGTATAGATCTCGCAGGGGGACCCAATCAGCCCCAGCATTTT.

This clone was counted a single time. Other DNA sequences in this specimen translate into the identical CDR3. This rearrangement joins TRBV4-1 to TRBJ1-1; TRBD1 is a possible D gene (5 bases). The V end lost 1 base, the J end lost 0 bases, and 9 bases lay between the germline ends. The CDR3 loop spans 15 amino acids. The germline gives CDR1 MGHRA, CDR2 YSYEKL. In nucleotides, the CDR3 is TGCGCCAGCAGCCAAGTAGGGACGGTGAACACTGAAGCTTTCTTT. It encodes CASSQVGTVNTEAFF.

The chain couples TRBV7-2 to TRBJ2-5, with TRBD2 as a possible D gene (6 bases). The CDR3 consists of 15 residues. Germline V lookup: CDR1 SGHTA, CDR2 FQGNSA. V gave up 1 base and J gave up 5 bases, with 14 bases separating them. The CDR3: CASSLGSVGGETQYF. As DNA, the CDR3 is TGTGCCAGCAGCTTAGGGTCCGTGGGAGGTGAGACCCAGTACTTC.

The chain joins TRBV28 to TRBJ1-2; 7 bases fit TRBD1. The trim removed 5 bases at V and 0 bases at J, leaving 3 bases unmatched. Germline V CDR1 and CDR2: MDHEN, SYDVKM. The CDR3 is 14 amino acids. The CDR3 loop is CASSSTGANYGYTF. The CDR3 DNA sequence: TGTGCCAGCAGTAGTACAGGGGCTAACTATGGCTACACCTTC.

On this clone: Other nucleotide sequences from this sample produce the same CDR3. This chain connects TRBV7-8 to TRBJ1-1; 7 nucleotides line up with TRBD1. J was trimmed by 1 base and V by 5 bases; bases with no gene match: 4. In germline, CDR1 is SGHVS, CDR2 FQNEAQ. The CDR3 contains 14 residues. The CDR3 protein is CASSLQGGNTEAFF. In DNA, the CDR3 is TGTGCCAGCAGCCTCCAGGGGGGGAACACTGAAGCTTTCTTT.

V gene TRBV27 combines with J gene TRBJ2-5; D is possibly TRBD2 (5 bases). The CDR3 extends over 13 amino acids. V lost 6 bases and J 9 bases, leaving 17 bases between the germline ends. CDR1 and CDR2 from the germline V gene are MNHEY and SMNVEV (reference sequence). CDR3 amino acids: CASSPGELRAQYF. Written as DNA, the CDR3 is TGTGCCAGCAGCCCCGGGGAGCTAAGGGCCCAGTACTTC.

This chain connects TRBV7-9 to TRBJ2-1; tentatively, D is TRBD1 (5 bases). V gave up 4 bases and J gave up 6 bases, with 16 bases separating them. Germline V lookup: CDR1 SEHNR, CDR2 FQNEAQ (reference sequence). The CDR3 contains 15 residues. As DNA, the CDR3 is TGTGCCAGCAGCTCACGGCAGGGATCTATCAATGAGCAGTTCTTC. Encoded protein: CASSSRQGSINEQFF.

This chain uses TRBV11-2 with TRBJ2-1; 9 nucleotides agree with TRBD1. V lost 3 bases and J lost 0; bases outside the gene matches: 6. The germline V gene encodes CDR1 SGHAT and CDR2 FQNNGV. There are 17 residues in the CDR3. CDR3 DNA: TGTGCCAGCAGCTTTGACAGGGGGGCCAGCTCCTACAATGAGCAGTTCTTC. Its protein product is CASSFDRGASSYNEQFF.

The rearrangement joins TRBV11-2 to TRBJ2-2; 10 bases line up with TRBD1. V dropped 5 bases and J dropped 7; count of bases not matched to a gene: 10. This CDR3 has 16 residues. CDR1 is SGHAT, CDR2 FQNNGV, per germline. CDR3 region: CASSQHRQGASGELFF. In nucleotides, the CDR3 is TGTGCCAGCAGCCAACATCGACAGGGGGCCAGCGGGGAGCTGTTTTTT.

The chain employs TRBV18 and TRBJ1-2; D is undetermined. Trimming removed 2 bases at V and 8 bases at J, with 21 bases between. The CDR3 is made up of 16 amino acids. Germline CDR1 is KGHSH and CDR2 is LQKENI. CDR3 sequence: CASSPGVTGLMGGYTF. For the CDR3, the DNA is TGTGCCAGCTCACCAGGTGTGACGGGCCTTATGGGGGGCTACACCTTC.

The chain is built from TRBV29-1 and TRBJ2-5, with D possibly being TRBD2 (6 bases). The CDR3 length is 15 residues. V lost 7 bases and J 1 base, leaving 19 bases between the germline ends. Germline CDR1 SQVTM, CDR2 ANQGSEA. The CDR3 DNA reads TGCAGCGCTACCAAGGCGGCGGGGATCCAAGAGACCCAGTACTTC. Its translation is CSATKAAGIQETQYF.

The chain joins TRBV27 to TRBJ2-1, with D hard to call. Trimming took off 9 bases at V and 6 bases at J, with 15 bases between the two ends. The CDR3 has 13 amino acids. CDR1 is MNHEY and CDR2 is SMNVEV in the germline V gene (reference sequence). The CDR3 reads CARPRPRVNEQFF. The CDR3 DNA is TGTGCCAGACCTCGCCCCCGGGTCAATGAGCAGTTCTTC.

This clone has a single count. This chain uses TRBV13 with TRBJ1-2, with no clear D. Trimming left V 1 base short and J 4 bases short, with 7 bases between. Germline loops: CDR1 PRHDT, CDR2 FYEKMQ (reference sequence). The CDR3 covers 13 residues. The CDR3 coding sequence is TGTGCCAGCAGCTTAGCTTCGGTCTATGGCTACACCTTC. This codes for CASSLASVYGYTF.

The rearrangement links TRBV9 to TRBJ2-2; D possibly corresponds to TRBD1 (6 bases). Germline V gives CDR1 SGDLS, CDR2 YYNGEE. V shed 3 bases and J shed 3 bases, with 9 bases lying between them. The CDR3 has 14 amino acids. The chain's CDR3 is CASSGTGYTGELFF. Here the CDR3 DNA reads TGTGCCAGCAGCGGAACAGGGTACACCGGGGAGCTGTTTTTT. Full variable domain (rest looked up from reference TRBV9 and TRBJ2-2): DSGVTQTPKHLITATGQRVTLRCSPRSGDLSVYWYQQSLDQGLQFLIQYYNGEERAKGNILERFSAQQFPDLHSELNLSSLELGDSALYFCASSGTGYTGELFFGEGSRLTVL.

The chain joins TRBV7-2 to TRBJ2-2; D uncertain. Germline values: CDR1 SGHTA, CDR2 FQGNSA. Trimming left V 5 bases short and J 3 bases short, with 10 bases between. The CDR3 sequence is 14 residues long. CDR3 DNA: TGTGCCAGCAGCAAAGGCGAGTACACCGGGGAGCTGTTTTTT. Translating it yields CASSKGEYTGELFF.

This clone was recorded only once. The chain employs TRBV19 and TRBJ2-2, with 8 bases identical to TRBD1. The ends lost 10 bases at V and 0 bases at J; junction bases unmatched: 7. Germline CDR1 LNHDA, CDR2 SQIVND (reference sequence). The CDR3 has 15 residues. This CDR3 reads CATRRTGPNTGELFF. Here the CDR3 DNA reads TGTGCCACCAGAAGGACAGGGCCGAACACCGGGGAGCTGTTTTTT.

This clone was seen just once. The rearrangement uses TRBV4-1 and TRBJ1-1; TRBD1 might be the D (6 bases). The V end lost 1 base, the J end lost 3 bases, and 21 bases lay between the germline ends. The CDR3 length is 18 residues. Germline CDR1 MGHRA, CDR2 YSYEKL. The DNA for the CDR3 is TGCGCCAGCAGCCAAGTGGAGTCAATGGGGGCCGGAGACACTGAAGCTTTCTTT. It encodes CASSQVESMGAGDTEAFF.